Reported below is one T cell receptor (beta chain). This sample was included in a study of brain T cells in children with intractable seizures. V lost 4 bases to trimming and J lost 4 bases; unmatched junction nucleotides: 1. Germline CDR1 MRHNA, CDR2 SNTAGT. The CDR3 runs 15 residues. Clones were sequenced by immunoSEQ multiplex PCR, and TCRdb holds only the in-frame ones, with some missing. This table holds approximately 23,000 clones, 85% to 95% found once. Sequencing was limited to surgery cases with top T cell transcript signatures in brain tissue. The TCR comes from a boy between 10 and 17 years old with focal cortical dysplasia and intractable seizures. Material: peripheral blood, obtained at surgery. The rearrangement joins TRBV6-4 to TRBJ2-3; 14 nucleotides align to TRBD2. CDR3 region: CASSGLAGGPDTQYF. The CDR3 DNA sequence: TGTGCCAGCAGTGGACTAGCGGGGGGGCCAGATACGCAGTATTTT.